This is a list of T cell receptor beta chains from one sample in a study of human T cells and chemical hapten exposure. TCRdb reanalysed the RACE reads using MiXCR and keeps one entry per CDR3 protein. The data contain 280,000 or so distinct CDR3 sequences, roughly 8% of them singletons. The sequencing used whole blood, collected in connection with sensitization to the hapten diphenylcyclopropenone (DPC). All receptors derive from a man aged 18 to 35 with alopecia areata. Some clones in this sample may be carry-over from other donors' samples. The CDR3 runs from the conserved cysteine through the conserved F or W. The D gene is left open where the match is weak. The size entry is marked missing in some rows and otherwise reads once, few, many or a size class.

CDR3aa,CDR3nt,v_gene,abundance,j_gene,d_gene
CASSWTDLMNTEAFF,TGTGCCAGCAGCTGGACAGACCTTATGAACACTGAAGCTTTCTTT,TRBV7-2,-,TRBJ1-1,-
CASRYSEQETQYF,TGTGCCAGCAGATACAGTGAACAAGAGACCCAGTACTTC,TRBV12-3/TRBV12-4,-,TRBJ2-5,-
CASSPASANEQFF,TGTGCCAGCAGCCCAGCTAGCGCCAATGAGCAGTTCTTC,TRBV3-1,-,TRBJ2-1,-
CASSHIRGGPSYEQYF,TGTGCCAGCAGTCACATCCGGGGGGGACCATCCTACGAGCAGTACTTC,TRBV27,-,TRBJ2-7,TRBD2
CASSSLGDTQYF,TGTGCCAGCAGTTCGCTAGGAGATACGCAGTATTTT,TRBV12-3/TRBV12-4,many,TRBJ2-3,-
CASSPPGDGGHEKLFF,TGTGCCAGCTCACCACCGGGTGACGGGGGGCATGAAAAACTGTTTTTT,TRBV18,-,TRBJ1-4,-
CASSRSGQPSYEQYF,TGTGCCAGCAGCCGATCGGGACAGCCATCCTACGAGCAGTACTTC,TRBV14,few,TRBJ2-7,TRBD1
CASSLGTGGRNEQFF,TGCGCCAGCAGCCTGGGGACAGGGGGCCGCAATGAGCAGTTCTTC,TRBV4-1,few,TRBJ2-1,TRBD1
CASSLSRPGQAGLSNQPQHF,TGTGCCAGCAGTTTATCCCGACCGGGACAGGCGGGATTGAGCAATCAGCCCCAGCATTTT,TRBV12-3/TRBV12-4,few,TRBJ1-5,TRBD1
CASSYSRGGAYSTDTQYF,TGTGCCAGCAGTTACTCAAGAGGGGGGGCCTACAGCACAGATACGCAGTATTTT,TRBV6-2/TRBV6-3,-,TRBJ2-3,-
CSARRQETNSPLHF,TGCAGTGCTCGACGACAGGAGACAAATTCACCCCTCCACTTT,TRBV20-1,few,TRBJ1-6,-
CASTADTEAFF,TGTGCCAGCACGGCCGACACTGAAGCTTTCTTT,TRBV7-9,many,TRBJ1-1,-